These 15 T cell receptor beta chains came from one sample sequenced in a study of blood T cell repertoires in COVID-19. TCRdb keeps only in-frame clones here, not all; method: immunoSEQ multiplex PCR. The sample includes more than 150,000 clones, 60% to 80% seen only once; the top ten take about 15%. Source material: PBMCs or T cells enriched from blood (not recorded which). The source of these receptors is a man between 60 and 70 years old who had been exposed to COVID-19.

V gene TRBV18 combines with J gene TRBJ2-5; perhaps TRBD1 as D (5 bases). V lost 7 bases, J lost 4 bases, and 13 bases lay in between. This CDR3 has 13 residues. CDR1 is KGHSH, CDR2 LQKENI, per germline. CDR3 DNA sequence: TGTGCCAGCTTCAGGGTAGGACGAGAGACCCAGTACTTC. Residues: CASFRVGRETQYF.

The chain combines TRBV28 with TRBJ2-3; 10 bases match TRBD1. This CDR3 spans 16 amino acids. The V and J ends lost 3 bases and 2 bases, in that order; junction bases with no gene match: 5. From germline, CDR1 is MDHEN and CDR2 SYDVKM. The CDR3 spells CASSLRDRGPTDTQYF. CDR3 in DNA: TGTGCCAGCAGTTTGAGGGACAGGGGTCCCACAGATACGCAGTATTTT.

This chain connects TRBV4-1 to TRBJ1-1; D may be TRBD1 (6 bases). V lost 4 bases and J 0 bases, leaving 15 bases between the germline ends. This CDR3 has 16 amino acids. Per the germline V gene, CDR1 is MGHRA and CDR2 is YSYEKL. The CDR3 loop is CASSLGQLIMNTEAFF. The DNA of the CDR3 is TGCGCCAGCAGCCTCGGACAGCTTATCATGAACACTGAAGCTTTCTTT.

The chain links TRBV29-1 to TRBJ2-2, with TRBD1 matching 8 bases. V trimming: 4 bases; J trimming: 5 bases; junction bases outside the gene matches: 12. The CDR3 length is 16 residues. CDR1 is SQVTM, CDR2 ANQGSEA, per germline. CDR3 in amino acids: CSVGSAGGARTGELFF. CDR3 coding DNA: TGCAGCGTTGGGTCCGCAGGGGGCGCAAGAACCGGGGAGCTGTTTTTT.

The chain joins TRBV5-6 to TRBJ1-2, with a weak D call TRBD1 (5 bases). CDR1 is SGHDT and CDR2 is YYEEEE in the germline V gene. This CDR3 region has 13 residues. The ends were cut back, 0 bases at V and 4 bases at J, with 7 bases in the middle. The CDR3 DNA follows: TGTGCCAGCAGCTTGGGGGGCCCCTATGGCTACACCTTC. Translated, it gives CASSLGGPYGYTF.

The chain employs TRBV24-1 and TRBJ2-3; 7 bases line up with TRBD2. Trimming took 0 bases from V and 0 from J; bases not matched to a gene: 5. The germline gives CDR1 KGHDR, CDR2 SFDVKD. This CDR3 region has 17 residues. Here the CDR3 DNA reads TGTGCCACCAGTGATTTGGGGGGGGAATCTAGCACAGATACGCAGTATTTT. This encodes CATSDLGGESSTDTQYF.

The chain recombines TRBV28 with TRBJ1-5; D perhaps matches TRBD1 (5 bases). From germline, CDR1 is MDHEN and CDR2 SYDVKM. This CDR3 is 18 amino acids long. Trimming pared 7 bases from V and 2 bases from J, leaving 24 bases between. For the CDR3, the DNA is TGTGCCAGCACCAAATGGGTTTCTGGGGCGCTGGGCAATCAGCCCCAGCATTTT. Translating it yields CASTKWVSGALGNQPQHF.

The chain employs TRBV27 and TRBJ1-4; 7 nucleotides agree with TRBD1. CDR3 length: 13 residues. Germline V gene sequence: CDR1 MNHEY, CDR2 SMNVEV (reference sequence). J lost 7 bases, V lost 7 bases, and 6 bases had no gene match. CDR3: CASKQGMGEKLFF. The CDR3 DNA follows: TGTGCCAGCAAACAGGGGATGGGTGAAAAACTGTTTTTT.

The V gene is TRBV6-5, the J gene TRBJ1-6; the D gene is possibly TRBD1 (6 bases). V was cut by 2 bases and J by 6 bases, with 11 bases left in between. CDR1 is MNHEY, CDR2 SVGAGI, per germline. The CDR3 covers 15 residues. The CDR3: CASSYGGATNSPLHF. The CDR3 region has the DNA TGTGCCAGCAGTTACGGGGGCGCTACTAATTCACCCCTCCACTTT.

The chain links TRBV19 to TRBJ2-5, with a weak D call TRBD2 (5 bases). CDR3 length: 15 amino acids. From germline, CDR1 is LNHDA and CDR2 SQIVND (reference sequence). Trimming stripped 6 bases from V and 5 bases from J, with 19 bases between. The CDR3 DNA reads as TGTGCCAGTAGGGATCCCGGGGAACTCCGGGAGACCCAGTACTTC. Translating gives CASRDPGELRETQYF.

The J gene is TRBJ2-7, the V gene TRBV14, with a possible D match to TRBD2 (6 bases). V lost 4 bases and J 2 bases, leaving 18 bases between the germline ends. The germline gives CDR1 SGHDN, CDR2 FVKESK. This CDR3 has 16 amino acids. The CDR3 reads CASSPILGTSTYEQYF. Written as DNA, the CDR3 is TGTGCCAGCAGCCCAATCCTGGGGACTTCTACCTACGAGCAGTACTTC.

The rearrangement links TRBV5-5 to TRBJ2-6; weak D call: TRBD1 (6 bases). CDR3 length: 17 amino acids. Trimming pared 0 bases from V and 3 bases from J, leaving 13 bases between. Germline V gene data show CDR1 as SGHKS and CDR2 as YYEKEE (reference sequence). CDR3 region: CASSLVTGLGGANVLTF. The CDR3 DNA follows: TGTGCCAGCAGCTTGGTGACAGGTCTCGGTGGGGCCAACGTCCTGACTTTC. Looking up the rest from reference TRBV5-5 and TRBJ2-6 gives the full variable domain: DAGVTQSPTHLIKTRGQQVTLRCSPISGHKSVSWYQQVLGQGPQFIFQYYEKEERGRGNFPDRFSARQFPNYSSELNVNALLLGDSALYLCASSLVTGLGGANVLTFGAGSRLTVL.

The chain links TRBV7-7 to TRBJ2-1; 8 nucleotides align to TRBD2. The V and J ends lost 5 bases and 1 base, in that order; junction bases with no gene match: 13. Germline loops: CDR1 SSHAT, CDR2 FNYEAQ (reference sequence). This CDR3 region has 18 residues. CDR3 protein: CASSGRAAGDGSYNEQFF. The CDR3 DNA reads as TGTGCCAGCAGCGGTCGCGCAGCGGGAGACGGGTCCTACAATGAGCAGTTCTTC. The entire variable domain, with the rest obtained from reference TRBV7-7 and TRBJ2-1, is as follows: GAGVSQSPRYKVTKRGQDVTLRCDPISSHATLYWYQQALGQGPEFLTYFNYEAQPDKSGLPSDRFSAERPEGSISTLTIQRTEQRDSAMYRCASSGRAAGDGSYNEQFFGPGTRLTVL.

The chain couples TRBV27 to TRBJ2-5, with D hard to call. With 4 bases removed from V and 5 bases from J, the gap between germline ends came to 5 bases. This CDR3 region has 11 residues. Germline assignment: CDR1 MNHEY and CDR2 SMNVEV (reference sequence). The DNA of the CDR3 is TGTGCCAGCAGTTACGGTGAGACCCAGTACTTC. This encodes CASSYGETQYF.

The chain recombines TRBV27 with TRBJ1-2, with 10 bases that match TRBD1. This CDR3 is built from 14 residues. J lost 3 bases, V lost 6 bases, and 4 bases had no gene match. Germline V CDR1 and CDR2: MNHEY, SMNVEV (reference sequence). In DNA form, the CDR3 reads TGTGCCAGCAGAGCGGGACAGGGGTACTATGGCTACACCTTC. Translation: CASRAGQGYYGYTF.